This T cell receptor beta chain is from a study of T cells in Graves' hyperthyroidism and ophthalmopathy. The length of the CDR3 is 13 residues. V was shortened by 6 bases and J by 1 base, with 10 bases between the two germline ends. CDR1 and CDR2 (germline): SGHRS, YFSETQ. RNA transcripts served as the template for amplifying TCR beta CDR3 regions. A first-round RT-PCR of the TCR CDR3 used the HTBI primer set. TCRdb itself ran the multiplex PCR reads through MiXCR, one entry per CDR3 protein. In the table there are hundreds of thousands of distinct CDR3 sequences, less than 25% of which are singletons. Lactation, pregnancy, other autoimmune disease or uncontrolled infection led to exclusion of patients. Diagnosis rested on symptoms, serum thyroxine and TRAb, thyroid ultrasound, and orbital computed tomography.

This clonotype was obtained from a man aged 25 to 40 with Graves' ophthalmopathy. The specimen was blood. This chain connects TRBV5-1 to TRBJ2-5; weak D call: TRBD2 (5 bases). The CDR3 loop is CASKDSAQETQYF. CDR3 DNA: TGCGCCAGCAAGGACTCAGCCCAAGAGACCCAGTACTTC.